The 14 T cell receptor beta chains below were found in one sample sequenced in a study of T cells in Graves' hyperthyroidism and ophthalmopathy. The CDR3 regions of TCR beta were amplified from RNA transcripts. The HTBI set primed first-round TCR CDR3 RT-PCR. TCRdb reanalysed the multiplex PCR reads using MiXCR and keeps one entry per CDR3 protein. This sample has nearly 600,000 distinct CDR3 sequences, with more than 13% found just once. The sequenced material came from blood. These receptors were taken from a woman between 18 and 30 years old with Graves' ophthalmopathy.

The J gene is TRBJ2-1, the V gene TRBV20-1; 9 bases line up with TRBD1. The germline gives CDR1 DFQATT, CDR2 SNEGSKA (reference sequence). The CDR3 has 14 residues. The V segment lost 2 bases and the J segment 4 bases; nucleotides outside the gene matches: 3. The CDR3 is CSARWDRDYNEQFF. CDR3 in DNA: TGCAGTGCTAGATGGGACAGGGATTACAATGAGCAGTTCTTC.

This clonotype was counted many times. V usage is TRBV14 and J usage is TRBJ2-1; 15 bases fit TRBD2. The CDR3 runs to 17 residues. Losses at the gene ends were 2 bases for V and 4 bases for J; bases not matched to a gene: 3. Germline-derived CDR1 and CDR2 are SGHDN and FVKESK. Here the CDR3 reads CASSQYGLAGGYNEQFF. Written as DNA, the CDR3 is TGTGCCAGCAGCCAATATGGACTAGCGGGAGGGTACAATGAGCAGTTCTTC.

This rearrangement joins TRBV6-2 or TRBV6-3 to TRBJ2-7; D is uncertain. Germline loops: CDR1 MNHEY, CDR2 SVGEGT. V lost 5 bases and J 5 bases, leaving 10 bases between the germline ends. The CDR3 runs 12 residues. This CDR3 reads CASSPGFDEQYF. The DNA for the CDR3 is TGTGCCAGCAGTCCCGGGTTCGACGAGCAGTACTTC.

This clonotype turned up a few times. The V and J genes are TRBV5-5 and TRBJ2-5; TRBD1 aligns across 10 bases. J lost 4 bases, V lost 0 bases, and 6 bases had no gene match. Germline V CDR1 and CDR2: SGHKS, YYEKEE (reference sequence). This CDR3 comprises 16 residues. As DNA, the CDR3 is TGTGCCAGCAGCTTGGTAGGGACAGGGGCTACAGAGACCCAGTACTTC. This gives the protein CASSLVGTGATETQYF.

This rearrangement joins TRBV10-3 to TRBJ1-6; 12 positions agree with TRBD1. Germline V gives CDR1 ENHRY, CDR2 SYGVKD. The junction had 4 bases not matched to a gene; V was cut back by 8 bases and J by 2 bases. This CDR3 contains 16 residues. The CDR3 loop reads CAIGGQGATYNSPLHF. CDR3 in DNA: TGTGCCATCGGGGGACAGGGGGCAACCTATAATTCACCCCTCCACTTT.

This clonotype was recorded at least ten times. V gene TRBV27 combines with J gene TRBJ1-4; 10 nucleotides line up with TRBD1. In germline, CDR1 is MNHEY, CDR2 SMNVEV (reference sequence). There are 14 residues in the CDR3. V was pared by 5 bases and J by 5 bases, with 2 bases of the junction left unmatched. Here the CDR3 reads CASSPDRGNEKLFF. The CDR3 DNA reads TGTGCCAGCAGTCCGGACAGGGGGAATGAAAAACTGTTTTTT.

This clonotype was seen just once. This chain uses TRBV28 with TRBJ2-1; D is ambiguous. CDR1 and CDR2 (germline): MDHEN, SYDVKM. V lost 3 bases and J 9 bases, leaving 9 bases between the germline ends. The CDR3 runs to 12 residues. DNA for the CDR3: TGTGCCAGCAGTTTCCCATGGGGTGAGCAGTTCTTC. It specifies CASSFPWGEQFF. Full variable domain (missing parts from reference TRBV28 and TRBJ2-1): DVKVTQSSRYLVKRTGEKVFLECVQDMDHENMFWYRQDPGLGLRLIYFSYDVKMKEKGDIPEGYSVSREKKERFSLILESASTNQTSMYLCASSFPWGEQFFGPGTRLTVL.

Worth noting for this clonotype: A read error may be the cause here, since a much bigger clone is one base away. The chain recombines TRBV27 with TRBJ2-1; D gene ambiguous. The V gene lost 8 bases and the J gene lost 4 bases, with 15 bases spanning the gap. Germline V gene data show CDR1 as MNHEY and CDR2 as SMNVEV (reference sequence). The CDR3 spans 14 residues. The CDR3 DNA reads TGTGCCAGCGGCCTCCCTCAGGTTTACAATGAGCAGTTCTTC. Translating it yields CASGLPQVYNEQFF.

This clonotype showed up just a few times. An end of the junction differs from the germline gene, which may be a read error. The chain is built from TRBV30 and TRBJ2-3, with D possibly TRBD2 on 6 matching bases. The CDR3 loop spans 13 amino acids. CDR1 is GTSNPN and CDR2 is SVGIG in the germline V gene (reference sequence). The CDR3 protein is CAWNGVADDTQYF. The CDR3 region has the DNA TGTGCGTGGAATGGGGTAGCGGACGATACGCAGTATTTT.

There are a few counts of this clonotype. This chain connects TRBV30 to TRBJ1-4, with D perhaps matching TRBD1 (6 bases). The CDR3 has 13 amino acids. The germline V and J ends were trimmed by 3 bases and 3 bases, with 8 bases remaining between them. Germline-derived CDR1 and CDR2 are GTSNPN and SVGIG (reference sequence). The CDR3 DNA reads TGTGCCTGGAGGGACAGCCCTAATGAAAAACTGTTTTTT. Translating it yields CAWRDSPNEKLFF. The full variable domain, rest sourced from reference TRBV30 and TRBJ1-4, is SQTIHQWPATLVQPVGSPLSLECTVEGTSNPNLYWYRQAAGRGLQLLFYSVGIGQISSEVPQNLSASRPQDRQFILSSKKLLLSDSGFYLCAWRDSPNEKLFFGSGTQLSVL.

At least ten counts were recorded for this clonotype. J is TRBJ2-1 and V is TRBV24-1; the match to TRBD2 covers 11 bases. The V segment lost 2 bases and the J segment 14 bases; nucleotides outside the gene matches: 13. In germline, CDR1 is KGHDR, CDR2 SFDVKD. This CDR3 is built from 16 residues. CDR3 sequence: CATSDSTGTSGFGKFF. The CDR3 DNA is TGTGCCACCAGTGATTCCACCGGGACTAGCGGATTCGGGAAGTTCTTC.

This clonotype was picked up many times. J is TRBJ2-7 and V is TRBV5-1; 8 bases line up with TRBD1. The junction had 8 bases not matched to a gene; V was cut back by 4 bases and J by 5 bases. The CDR3 covers 14 residues. CDR1 is SGHRS and CDR2 is YFSETQ in the germline V gene. The CDR3 sequence: CASSTQGAHNEQYF. CDR3 sequence (DNA): TGCGCCAGCAGCACGCAGGGGGCGCACAACGAGCAGTACTTC.

The sample holds many counts of this clonotype. For the CDR3, the DNA is TGTGCCAGCAGCTTAGTGGTCGGTCGGTACAATGAGCAGTTCTTC. It codes for CASSLVVGRYNEQFF. The chain recombines TRBV7-8 with TRBJ2-1; D gene unclear. V lost 1 base to trimming and J lost 4 bases, with 11 bases between them. CDR3 length: 15 amino acids. Germline V CDR1 and CDR2: SGHVS, FQNEAQ. The whole variable domain, remainder taken from reference TRBV7-8 and TRBJ2-1, is GAGVSQSPRYKVAKRGQDVALRCDPISGHVSLFWYQQALGQGPEFLTYFQNEAQLDKSGLPSDRFFAERPEGSVSTLKIQRTQQEDSAVYLCASSLVVGRYNEQFFGPGTRLTVL.

This clonotype was counted at least ten times. The rearrangement links TRBV24-1 to TRBJ1-5; no firm D call. Germline CDR1 reads KGHDR; CDR2 reads SFDVKD. This CDR3 comprises 14 residues. The ends were cut back, 4 bases at V and 2 bases at J, with 8 bases in the middle. The CDR3 DNA is TGTGCCACCAGTGACGCGGGCGGCAATCAGCCCCAGCATTTT. Its protein product is CATSDAGGNQPQHF.